Reported below is one TCR beta chain. The antigen is unknown. TCRdb's copy holds only in-frame clones and misses some; the assay was immunoSEQ multiplex PCR. Of more than 55,000 clones listed, 90% to 95% are singletons. The data were taken from a study of OX40 agonist ivuxolimab in advanced cancers. Study details: Ivuxolimab, an antibody that agonizes OX40 (CD134), was administered to the patients. Study-level findings and limits: CD8+ T cells averaged more expanded clones than CD4+. Blood T cells, both CD4+ and CD8+, expanded clonally by week 6 at 0.1 to 3.0 mg/kg.

Peripheral blood came from all dose cohorts at three timepoints. Looked up from germline, CDR1 is SGDLS and CDR2 is YYNGEE. After removal of 0 bases from V and 6 bases from J, the junction contained 2 bases not matched to a gene. The CDR3 has 14 amino acids. Source: CD4+ or CD8+ T cells sorted from blood, taken in a trial of the OX40 agonist ivuxolimab. The chain recombines TRBV9 with TRBJ2-3; 9 bases line up with TRBD2. The TCR comes from an adult with an advanced solid tumor such as melanoma, head and neck, liver or kidney cancer. The CDR3 protein is CASSVEGLADTQYF. In DNA form, the CDR3 reads TGTGCCAGCAGCGTAGAGGGACTAGCTGATACGCAGTATTTT. Full variable domain (remainder filled in from reference TRBV9 and TRBJ2-3): DSGVTQTPKHLITATGQRVTLRCSPRSGDLSVYWYQQSLDQGLQFLIQYYNGEERAKGNILERFSAQQFPDLHSELNLSSLELGDSALYFCASSVEGLADTQYFGPGTRLTVL.